This TCR beta chain was found in a study of blood T cell repertoires in COVID-19. Study-level background: Italy, Spain and the United States were the sources of the convalescent and acute COVID-19 samples. Sources were T cells, B-cell-depleted T cells, or PBMCs; the material itself was cDNA or gDNA.

In the authors' methods: By means of reference gene primer amplification, nucleated cell counts were estimated. The repertoire was sequenced with immunoSEQ multiplex PCR; TCRdb's copy has only in-frame clones and lacks some. V, J and clone size were drawn from that table, and D and trimming were deduced from the DNA. The table lists 250,000 to 350,000 clones, approximately 91% of them singletons. Germline V lookup: CDR1 LNHDA, CDR2 SQIVND (reference sequence). This CDR3 contains 15 residues. V lost 5 bases, J lost 7 bases, and 11 bases stayed unmatched. The receptor comes from a middle-aged woman who had recovered from COVID-19. The chain has TRBV19 and TRBJ2-5; 9 bases agree with TRBD1. Sequences were obtained from peripheral blood. The CDR3 bases are TGTGCCAGTAGTTCCGGGACAGGGTACCTGGGGACCCAGTACTTC. It encodes CASSSGTGYLGTQYF.